This TCR beta chain was sequenced during a study of blood T cells in healthy people across ages. The individuals who served as donors were healthy Caucasians living in Russia, aged roughly 6 to 95. A minimum of 5 micrograms of total RNA was extracted per sample. Through a sample-barcoded 5' primer and a J-beta primer mix, a second PCR was run for about 6 to 11 cycles. A tag from a template-switch adaptor with 12 random nucleotides marked each cDNA molecule. One entry per CDR3 protein results from TCRdb running MiXCR on the 5' RACE reads. The sample carries approximately 1,000,000 distinct CDR3 sequences, roughly 45% recorded once. This clonotype has at least ten counts. Its antigen is unknown. The CDR3 runs 14 residues. Germline CDR1 is SNHLY and CDR2 is FYNNEI. Trimming shortened V by 6 bases and J by 5 bases, and 16 bases separated the two germline ends. Overall study results and limits: Older age went with lower TCR beta diversity per million T cells, in a roughly linear way.

Sequencing input: blood. The chain combines TRBV2 with TRBJ2-5, with D perhaps matching TRBD2 (5 bases). The receptor was isolated from a woman in her sixties or seventies in good health. CDR3 nucleotide sequence: TGTGCCAGCAGGAGTCATCGGCCGGGGGAGACCCAGTACTTC. This encodes CASRSHRPGETQYF.